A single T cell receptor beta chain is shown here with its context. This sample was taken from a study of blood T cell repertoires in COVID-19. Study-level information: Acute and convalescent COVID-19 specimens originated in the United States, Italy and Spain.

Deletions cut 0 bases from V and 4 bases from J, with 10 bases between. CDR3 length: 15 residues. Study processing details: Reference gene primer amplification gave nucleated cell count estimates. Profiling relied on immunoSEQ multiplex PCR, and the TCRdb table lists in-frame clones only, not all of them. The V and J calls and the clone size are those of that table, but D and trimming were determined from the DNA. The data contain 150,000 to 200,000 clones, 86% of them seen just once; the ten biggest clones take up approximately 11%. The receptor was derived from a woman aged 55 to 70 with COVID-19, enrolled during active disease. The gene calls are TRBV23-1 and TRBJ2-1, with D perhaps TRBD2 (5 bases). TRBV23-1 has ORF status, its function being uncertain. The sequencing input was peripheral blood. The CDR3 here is CASSQSRRGYNEQFF. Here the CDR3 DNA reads TGCGCCAGCAGTCAATCGAGACGGGGATACAATGAGCAGTTCTTC.